One sample yielded the 10 T cell receptor beta chains listed below, sequenced in a study of blood T cell repertoires in COVID-19. Data came from immunoSEQ multiplex PCR; TCRdb stores just in-frame clones and leaves some out. The sample consists of fewer than 200,000 clones, roughly four fifths of them appearing once. The sample consisted of peripheral blood. These receptors all come from a man aged 35 to 55 who had recovered from COVID-19.

The rearrangement joins TRBV28 to TRBJ2-7, with D perhaps TRBD2 (6 bases). The CDR3 consists of 13 residues. CDR1 MDHEN and CDR2 SYDVKM come from the germline V gene. Trimming took off 8 bases at V and 0 bases at J, with 11 bases between the two ends. The CDR3 DNA reads TGTGCCAGCCGTACCGGGGGCTCCTACGAGCAGTACTTC. This sequence encodes CASRTGGSYEQYF.

The genes are TRBV14 and TRBJ2-3; TRBD2 might be the D (7 bases). CDR1 SGHDN and CDR2 FVKESK come from the germline V gene. The CDR3 length is 16 residues. The V and J ends lost 4 bases and 3 bases respectively, with 17 bases between them. The CDR3 sequence is CASSPRRGGGTDTQYF. CDR3 bases: TGTGCCAGCAGCCCCCGTAGGGGGGGTGGGACAGATACGCAGTATTTT.

This sequence joins TRBV2 and TRBJ2-7; a possible D gene is TRBD2 (6 bases). The CDR3 has 15 residues. Trimming shortened V by 1 base and J by 3 bases, and 13 bases separated the two germline ends. Germline CDR1 SNHLY, CDR2 FYNNEI. This CDR3 reads CASSEDRGGIYEQYF. The CDR3 region has the DNA TGTGCCAGCAGTGAAGATCGTGGGGGGATCTACGAGCAGTACTTC.

The chain uses TRBV12-3 or TRBV12-4 and TRBJ2-7, with TRBD2 as a possible D gene (5 bases). V was trimmed by 4 bases and J by 6 bases, leaving 13 bases between them. CDR3 size: 13 residues. The CDR3 DNA sequence: TGTGCCAGCAGTTCTACTAGAGGCGGCGAGCAGTACTTC. Translation gives CASSSTRGGEQYF.

The rearrangement joins TRBV5-5 to TRBJ1-5; D ambiguous. Germline V gene sequence: CDR1 SGHKS, CDR2 YYEKEE (reference sequence). CDR3 length: 15 residues. Trimming removed 0 bases from V and 0 bases from J, with 7 bases in between. CDR3 amino acids: CASSLGTDSNQPQHF. In DNA form, the CDR3 reads TGTGCCAGCAGCTTGGGGACTGATAGCAATCAGCCCCAGCATTTT.

This clone was seen once. CDR3: CASTPGGGPLSGNTIYF. DNA for the CDR3: TGTGCCAGCACGCCCGGGGGGGGCCCCCTCTCTGGAAACACCATATATTTT. The chain couples TRBV28 to TRBJ1-3; TRBD1 is a possible D gene (6 bases). The germline gives CDR1 MDHEN, CDR2 SYDVKM. The length of the CDR3 is 17 residues. Trimming took off 7 bases at V and 0 bases at J, with 19 bases between the two ends.

The gene calls are TRBV7-3 and TRBJ2-7; D unresolved. V gave up 5 bases and J gave up 3 bases, with 11 bases separating them. The germline V gene encodes CDR1 SGHTA and CDR2 FQGTGA. The CDR3 runs 13 residues. The CDR3 nucleotides read TGTGCCAGCAGCGGCGGCCCCAACTACGAGCAGTACTTC. It specifies CASSGGPNYEQYF.

The chain recombines TRBV27 with TRBJ1-4; 7 bases agree with TRBD1. V trimming: 8 bases; J trimming: 5 bases; junction bases outside the gene matches: 8. This CDR3 has 14 residues. Per germline, CDR1 MNHEY and CDR2 SMNVEV (reference sequence). CDR3 sequence: CASRPWTGNEKLFF. DNA for the CDR3: TGTGCCAGCCGCCCGTGGACAGGAAATGAAAAACTGTTTTTT.

The V call is TRBV4-2, the J call TRBJ2-7; maybe TRBD2 (6 bases). The CDR3 extends over 17 amino acids. V lost 1 base, J lost 3 bases, and 19 bases lay in between. Germline assignment: CDR1 LGHNA and CDR2 YNFKEQ. As DNA, the CDR3 is TGTGCCAGCAGCCAAGGCGGGACGGGGCCAGGGAACTACGAGCAGTACTTC. It encodes CASSQGGTGPGNYEQYF.

The V and J genes are TRBV6-5 and TRBJ2-7, with D perhaps matching TRBD1 (6 bases). Trimming removed 4 bases from V and 6 bases from J, with 7 bases in between. CDR3 length equals 11 residues. CDR1 is MNHEY, CDR2 SVGAGI, per germline. The CDR3 DNA follows: TGTGCCAGCAGTTCAGGGGCCGAGCAGTACTTC. Translation: CASSSGAEQYF.